Below, 5 T cell receptor beta chains from the same sample are listed, as sequenced in a study of blood T cells in healthy people across ages. A sample-barcoded 5' primer and a J-beta primer mix were used in a second PCR of roughly 6 to 11 cycles. MiXCR was run by TCRdb on the 5' RACE reads, yielding one entry per CDR3 protein. The data contain roughly 900,000 distinct CDR3 sequences, roughly 26% of them seen just once; the ten biggest clones take up 15% to 20%. The sample taken for sequencing was blood. Source of these receptors: a woman of 80 years or more in good health.

In this sample, this clonotype turned up many times. J is TRBJ2-5 and V is TRBV5-1, with D maybe TRBD1 (6 bases). Germline-derived CDR1 and CDR2 are SGHRS and YFSETQ. Trimming shortened V by 6 bases and J by 11 bases, and 23 bases separated the two germline ends. This CDR3 region has 14 residues. DNA for the CDR3: TGCGCCAGCACCGATGAGGGGGTAAGGAATGAGCAGTACTTC. This encodes CASTDEGVRNEQYF.

On this clonotype itself: A much larger clone is a single base away; this may be a read error. CDR3 DNA: TGTGCCAGCAGATCCCAATACAATGAGCAGTACTTC. Protein sequence: CASRSQYNEQYF. The chain is built from TRBV6-2 or TRBV6-3 and TRBJ2-7, with no clear D. CDR3 size: 12 residues. CDR1 and CDR2 (germline): MNHEY, SVGEGT. The V gene lost 6 bases and the J gene lost 7 bases, with 13 bases spanning the gap.

The rearrangement links TRBV20-1 to TRBJ2-1; 12 positions agree with TRBD2. The CDR3 sequence is 15 residues long. After removal of 4 bases from V and 4 bases from J, the junction contained 5 bases not matched to a gene. Germline values: CDR1 DFQATT, CDR2 SNEGSKA (reference sequence). CDR3 sequence (DNA): TGCAGTGCTATACGACTAGCGGGGGTATACAATGAGCAGTTCTTC. This encodes CSAIRLAGVYNEQFF.

This clonotype was recorded at least ten times. The chain is built from TRBV29-1 and TRBJ2-5; D ambiguous. Germline V lookup: CDR1 SQVTM, CDR2 ANQGSEA. Trimming left V 4 bases short and J 5 bases short, with 11 bases between. The CDR3 length is 12 residues. CDR3 protein: CSVGPTGETQYF. For the CDR3, the DNA is TGCAGCGTTGGCCCGACCGGGGAGACCCAGTACTTC.

This clonotype has only a few counts. A much larger clone is a single base away; this may be a read error. The chain employs TRBV12-3 or TRBV12-4 and TRBJ2-3; 10 bases agree with TRBD2. The CDR3 contains 15 residues. As DNA, the CDR3 is TGTGCCAGCAGTTTTAGCGGGGGGAACACAGATACGGAGTATTTT. This translates into CASSFSGGNTDTEYF.